This paragraph covers one T cell receptor (beta chain) sequence. Its antigen has not been determined. It has no much larger one-base neighbor in the sample; base qualities were not kept. CDR1 and CDR2 were assigned from the germline V gene (reference sequence) as LGHDT and YNNKEL. Measured from the cysteine to the phenylalanine, the CDR3 is 16 residues long. The entry retains the CDR3 DNA only, 48 bases that are in frame from base 1. Trimming costs V 2 bases and J 0 bases, and their ends lie 14 bases apart. The data stem from a study of blood T cell repertoires in COVID-19 (dated by TCRdb to about 2020). Some background on the complete study: Samples covering the acute and convalescent phases of COVID-19 were provided by collaborators in the United States, Italy and Spain. The repertoires were released in a freely available public database intended as a resource for research on the immune response to SARS-CoV-2. The prospective study material was composed of cDNA or gDNA derived from T cells, B-cell-depleted T cells, or PBMCs. Where available, HLA class I and class II types were taken from metadata supplied by the sample provider and were not determined by assay-based typing. Deeply sampled blood TCRbeta repertoires from subjects exposed to, actively infected with, or recovered from COVID-19 were included in the dataset. The samples were drawn from the first 160 participants of the ongoing ImmuneRACE study and from 1,254 subjects provided by 6 global collaborators. Nearly every sample came with metadata listing a de-identified subject ID, COVID-19 status, age in years and sex. What the study reported, not specific to this receptor: Clinical and demographic metadata were provided uncurated, with the amount varying by source and participant.

TCRbeta CDR3 regions were amplified from genomic DNA by means of the immunoSEQ Assay, a bias-controlled multiplex PCR. The paper's data handling went like this. Within the assay, amplification of reference gene primers was used to estimate how many nucleated cells each sample contained. To quantify the absolute abundance of each unique TCRbeta CDR3 rearrangement, sequence reads were collapsed and filtered. For each sample, productive Simpson clonality was calculated as the square root of Simpson's diversity index across productive rearrangements. Sourced from immuneACCESS, this table was stored by TCRdb with only in-frame sequences that have V and J called. A share of the clones is absent; for the studies checked, an unresolved V gene accounts for under half, and the remainder has no known explanation. V, J and clone size are those of that table, while D and trimming were read from the DNA. Here the sample has 95,000 to 120,000 clones; over 70% occur a single time. The ten largest clones take up 1.5% to 1.9% of the sample.

Collaborating institutions collected whole blood in K2EDTA tubes following their own protocols. For TCRbeta analysis, collaborators shipped samples as frozen whole blood, isolated PBMCs, or DNA extracted from either of those sample types. This receptor was obtained from a man aged 45-60 years with acute or convalescent COVID-19. This receptor chain uses TRBV3-1 (or the pseudogene TRBV3-2) and TRBJ2-7; the D gene is possibly TRBD1, with 6 bases matching. Material for sequencing was peripheral blood. The DNA sequence is as follows: TGTGCCAGCAGCCAAATGGGGGCCCAAATCTCCTACGAGCAGTACTTC. It codes for CASSQMGAQISYEQYF.